The TCR beta chain described here comes from a study of beta chain features in type 1 diabetes. About the research overall: Cell yields, age and gender were similar between patients and healthy donors. Sorted cells examined across all samples numbered 100 million to 140 million.

Points from the study as a whole: Across all four CD4+ subsets, people with type 1 diabetes showed modestly shorter TCRB CDR3s.

With regard to this clone: Its specificity is not known.

Every donor had blood drawn once into heparin, around 0.12 L on average. Sorted populations all exceeded 98% purity. Reverse transcription of all isolated RNA meant that expressed TCRB transcripts were sequenced. The method was immunoSEQ multiplex PCR; TCRdb's version includes in-frame clones alone and lacks a portion of them. The sample lists 600,000 to 700,000 clones, 13% occurring once. Germline lookup yields CDR1 LGHNT and CDR2 FRNRAP. V was trimmed by 5 bases and J by 1 base, leaving 18 bases between them. CDR3 length: 16 residues. The receptor's source is a man in his late teens or twenties with type 1 diabetes. The rearrangement uses TRBV12-5 and TRBJ2-7; perhaps D is TRBD1 or TRBD2 (6 bases each). The sequencing sample was made of naive CD4+ T cells from blood. CDR3 in DNA: TGTGCTAGTGGTGCAATACAGGGACTTCCTTCCTACGAGCAGTACTTC. This gives the protein CASGAIQGLPSYEQYF.